The 10 T cell receptor beta chains reported below all come from one sample, sequenced in a study of blood T cell repertoires in COVID-19. Clones were read by immunoSEQ multiplex PCR, and TCRdb kept only the in-frame ones, dropping some. The repertoire holds 210,000 or so clones, with about 83% as singletons. The material sequenced was peripheral blood. The receptor set was obtained from a man aged 50 to 60 with active or convalescent COVID-19.

A note on this clone: Within the sample, other DNA sequences also encode this same CDR3. The chain carries TRBV2 and TRBJ2-5; D perhaps matches TRBD1 (6 bases). Germline CDR1 is SNHLY and CDR2 is FYNNEI. The V end lost 5 bases, the J end lost 1 base, and 8 bases lay between the germline ends. The CDR3 totals 13 residues. This CDR3 is CASSLDSQETQYF. The DNA for the CDR3 is TGTGCCAGCAGTCTGGACAGCCAAGAGACCCAGTACTTC.

The chain couples TRBV6-5 to TRBJ2-1, with unresolved D. The CDR3 spans 14 residues. Trimming pared 4 bases from V and 7 bases from J, leaving 14 bases between. Germline-derived CDR1 and CDR2 are MNHEY and SVGAGI. CDR3: CASSSRGGRNEQFF. The CDR3 DNA follows: TGTGCCAGCAGTTCCCGAGGCGGCCGGAATGAGCAGTTCTTC.

The chain has TRBV6-2 or TRBV6-3 and TRBJ1-6; D perhaps matches TRBD1 (6 bases). This CDR3 is built from 16 residues. Per germline, CDR1 MNHEY and CDR2 SVGEGT. The V and J ends lost 4 bases and 0 bases respectively, with 10 bases between them. The CDR3 nucleotides are TGTGCCAGCAGTTTTACAGGGAGCTCCTATAATTCACCCCTCCACTTT. Its translation is CASSFTGSSYNSPLHF.

This clone was seen more than once but under ten times. J is TRBJ2-7 and V is TRBV7-6, with 12 bases aligning to TRBD2. Trimming removed 4 bases from V and 3 bases from J; junction bases left unmatched: 4. This CDR3 has 15 amino acids. Germline V gene sequence: CDR1 SGHVS, CDR2 FNYEAQ. Here the CDR3 reads CASSYGTSGLYEQYF. Written as DNA, the CDR3 is TGTGCCAGCAGCTATGGGACTAGCGGGCTCTACGAGCAGTACTTC.

This clone has only one observation. The V call is TRBV18, the J call TRBJ2-7, with TRBD1 matching over 9 bases. Per germline, CDR1 KGHSH and CDR2 LQKENI. The CDR3 is 13 residues long. V was pared by 6 bases and J by 6 bases, with 6 bases of the junction left unmatched. Written as DNA, the CDR3 is TGTGCCAGCTCCGCCGGGACAGGGCCCGAGCAGTACTTC. Residues: CASSAGTGPEQYF. The variable domain in full, with the rest retrieved from reference TRBV18 and TRBJ2-7, is NAGVMQNPRHLVRRRGQEARLRCSPMKGHSHVYWYRQLPEEGLKFMVYLQKENIIDESGMPKERFSAEFPKEGPSILRIQQVVRGDSAAYFCASSAGTGPEQYFGPGTRLTVT.

The rearrangement uses TRBV7-2 and TRBJ1-2, with D maybe TRBD1 (6 bases). Trimming took 7 bases from V and 7 from J, leaving 16 bases between them. CDR3 length equals 13 residues. Germline V gene data show CDR1 as SGHTA and CDR2 as FQGNSA. The CDR3 loop reads CASNPRGAGGYTF. Here the CDR3 DNA reads TGTGCCAGCAACCCTCGGGGGGCAGGTGGCTACACCTTC.

V and J are TRBV3-1 (or the pseudogene TRBV3-2) and TRBJ1-2; 9 bases are shared with TRBD1. CDR3 length: 16 residues. V gave up 5 bases and J gave up 4 bases; unmatched junction bases: 11. Germline V lookup: CDR1 LGHDT, CDR2 YNNKEL (reference sequence). The CDR3 region is CASSVQTTGGGYGYTF. The CDR3 nucleotides read TGTGCCAGCAGCGTTCAAACAACAGGGGGCGGCTATGGCTACACCTTC.

This chain joins TRBV6-5 and TRBJ1-1, with 7 bases matching TRBD1. V was pared by 2 bases and J by 4 bases, with 7 bases of the junction left unmatched. The V gene's germline CDR1 is MNHEY and CDR2 SVGAGI. The CDR3 loop spans 15 amino acids. The CDR3 DNA sequence: TGTGCCAGCAGTTACGGTATGGGACAGATCACTGAAGCTTTCTTT. Amino acids: CASSYGMGQITEAFF.

DNA for the CDR3: TGTGCCAGCACCGGGTCAAAAAATCAGCCCCAGCATTTT. The encoded protein is CASTGSKNQPQHF. This chain connects TRBV6-5 to TRBJ1-5; no reliable D call. Per germline, CDR1 MNHEY and CDR2 SVGAGI. The CDR3 extends over 13 amino acids. V was pared by 7 bases and J by 4 bases, with 11 bases between.

This chain joins TRBV28 and TRBJ2-5; TRBD1 agrees at 7 bases. Germline CDR1 reads MDHEN; CDR2 reads SYDVKM. The CDR3 is 14 residues long. V shed 8 bases, J shed 5 bases, and the junction held 11 bases outside the gene matches. The CDR3 reads CASAGEGGYETQYF. The CDR3 DNA follows: TGTGCCAGCGCTGGGGAAGGGGGCTACGAGACCCAGTACTTC.